Below, one TCR beta chain is given with its context. Its antigen is not known. Central memory, naive, regulatory and stem cell-like memory CD4+ cells were sorted by CD45RO/CCR7/CD25/CD127/CD95/CD27. This CDR3 contains 15 residues. CDR1 and CDR2 (germline): SQVTM, ANQGSEA. J lost 0 bases, V lost 6 bases, and 5 bases had no gene match. This sample stems from a study of beta chain features in type 1 diabetes. All of the isolated RNA was reverse transcribed, so expressed TCRB transcripts were sequenced. The protocol was immunoSEQ multiplex PCR, while the TCRdb copy is restricted to in-frame clones and leaves out a portion. The data contain some 410,000 clones, about an eighth of them singletons. General study points: VDJ junctions from patients with type 1 diabetes contained fewer insertions and more deletions. Patients and controls would be equally affected if PCR favored shorter templates.

Sequences were obtained from naive CD4+ T cells from blood. The chain couples TRBV29-1 to TRBJ2-6, with 7 bases matching TRBD1. The clonotype was recovered from a woman aged 18-29 years in good health. CDR3 in DNA: TGCAGCGTCCGGGACAGTGACTCTGGGGCCAACGTCCTGACTTTC. This encodes CSVRDSDSGANVLTF.